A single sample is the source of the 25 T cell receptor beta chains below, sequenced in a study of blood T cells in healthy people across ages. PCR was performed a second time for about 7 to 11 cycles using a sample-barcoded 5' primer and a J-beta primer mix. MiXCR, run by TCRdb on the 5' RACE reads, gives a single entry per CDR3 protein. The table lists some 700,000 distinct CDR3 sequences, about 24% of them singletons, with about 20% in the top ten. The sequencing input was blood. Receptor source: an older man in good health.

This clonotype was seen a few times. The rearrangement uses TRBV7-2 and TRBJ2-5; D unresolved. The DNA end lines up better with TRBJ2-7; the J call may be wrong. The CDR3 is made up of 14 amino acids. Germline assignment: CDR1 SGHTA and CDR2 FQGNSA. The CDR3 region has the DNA TGTGCCAGCAGCTTAGTGTTCCGGCATAACGAGCAGTACTTC. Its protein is CASSLVFRHNEQYF.

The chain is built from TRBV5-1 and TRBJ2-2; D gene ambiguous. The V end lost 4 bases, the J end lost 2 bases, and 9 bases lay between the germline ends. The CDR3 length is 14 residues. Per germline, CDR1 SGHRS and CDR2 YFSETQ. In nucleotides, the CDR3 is TGCGCCAGCAGCATTGTGGCTAACACCGGGGAGCTGTTTTTT. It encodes CASSIVANTGELFF.

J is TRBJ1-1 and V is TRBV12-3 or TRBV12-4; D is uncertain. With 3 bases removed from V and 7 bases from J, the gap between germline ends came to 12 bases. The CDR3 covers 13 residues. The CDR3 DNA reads TGTGCCAGCAGTTTGCGGCGGAACCTTGAAGCTTTCTTT. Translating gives CASSLRRNLEAFF.

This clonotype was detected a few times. CDR3 DNA sequence: TGTGCCAGCAGCTCCGCAATTGCGGGTACGCAGTATTTT. Protein sequence: CASSSAIAGTQYF. The genes are TRBV7-6 and TRBJ2-3; possible D gene TRBD2, 5 bases. The germline V and J ends were trimmed by 4 bases and 8 bases, with 13 bases remaining between them. The CDR3 sequence is 13 residues long. Germline assignment: CDR1 SGHVS and CDR2 FNYEAQ.

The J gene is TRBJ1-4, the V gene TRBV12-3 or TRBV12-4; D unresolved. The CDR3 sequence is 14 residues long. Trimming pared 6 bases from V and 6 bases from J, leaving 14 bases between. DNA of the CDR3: TGTGCCAGCAGCAAACGGGGTAATGATGAAAAACTGTTTTTT. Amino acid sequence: CASSKRGNDEKLFF.

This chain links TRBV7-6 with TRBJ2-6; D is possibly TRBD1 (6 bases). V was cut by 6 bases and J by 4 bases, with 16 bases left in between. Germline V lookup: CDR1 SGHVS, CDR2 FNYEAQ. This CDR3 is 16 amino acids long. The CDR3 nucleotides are TGTGCCAGCAGAACCCCAGGGGAAGCAGGGGCCAACGTCCTGACTTTC. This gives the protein CASRTPGEAGANVLTF.

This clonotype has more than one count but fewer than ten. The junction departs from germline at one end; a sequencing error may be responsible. CDR3 sequence (DNA): TGCAGCGCCACCGGGACAGGGGGTTTCTCTGGAAGCACCATATATTTT. Translating it yields CSATGTGGFSGSTIYF. The chain combines TRBV29-1 with TRBJ1-3; 11 bases line up with TRBD1. Germline V CDR1 and CDR2: SQVTM, ANQGSEA. The CDR3 totals 16 residues.

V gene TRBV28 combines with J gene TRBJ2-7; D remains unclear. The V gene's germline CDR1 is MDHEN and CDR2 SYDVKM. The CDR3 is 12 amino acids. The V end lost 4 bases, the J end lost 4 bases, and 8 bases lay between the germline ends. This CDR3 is CASSSAWYEQYF. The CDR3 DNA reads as TGTGCCAGCAGTTCTGCCTGGTACGAGCAGTACTTC.

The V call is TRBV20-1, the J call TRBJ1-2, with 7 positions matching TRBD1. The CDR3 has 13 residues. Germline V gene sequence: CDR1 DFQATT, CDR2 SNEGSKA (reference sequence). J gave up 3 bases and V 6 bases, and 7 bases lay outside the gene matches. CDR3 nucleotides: TGCAGTGCCAGAACAGGGGTGGACTATGGCTACACCTTC. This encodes CSARTGVDYGYTF.

The CDR3 DNA follows: TGTGCCAGCAGCTTTCGACAGGAGGGGTACCCCTCTGGAAACACCATATATTTT. Translation: CASSFRQEGYPSGNTIYF. The J gene is TRBJ1-3, the V gene TRBV7-9, with D possibly TRBD1 on 6 matching bases. V was pared by 3 bases and J by 0 bases, with 18 bases between. The CDR3 totals 18 residues. CDR1 is SEHNR and CDR2 is FQNEAQ in the germline V gene (reference sequence). The full variable domain, in which reference TRBV7-9 and TRBJ1-3 provide the parts outside the CDR3, is DTGVSQNPRHKITKRGQNVTFRCDPISEHNRLYWYRQTLGQGPEFLTYFQNEAQLEKSRLLSDRFSAERPKGSFSTLEIQRTEQGDSAMYLCASSFRQEGYPSGNTIYFGEGSWLTVV.

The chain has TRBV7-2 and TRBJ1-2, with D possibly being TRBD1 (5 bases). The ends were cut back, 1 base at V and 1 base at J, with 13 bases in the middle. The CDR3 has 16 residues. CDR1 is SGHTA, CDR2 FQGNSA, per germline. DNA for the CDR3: TGTGCCAGCAGCTTAGTGGTGACAGCGATTAACTATGGCTACACCTTC. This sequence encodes CASSLVVTAINYGYTF.

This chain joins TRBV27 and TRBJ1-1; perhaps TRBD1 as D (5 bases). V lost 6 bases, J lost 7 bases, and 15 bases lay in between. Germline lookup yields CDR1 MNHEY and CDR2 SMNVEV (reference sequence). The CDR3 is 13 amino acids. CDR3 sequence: CASSDTRGIEAFF. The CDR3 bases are TGTGCCAGCAGCGACACGCGGGGCATTGAAGCTTTCTTT.

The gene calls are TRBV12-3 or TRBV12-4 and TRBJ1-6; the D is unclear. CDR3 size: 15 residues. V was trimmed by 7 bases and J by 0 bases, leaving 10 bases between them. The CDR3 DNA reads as TGTGCCAGCACCATACAGAGCTCCTATAATTCACCCCTCCACTTT. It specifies CASTIQSSYNSPLHF.

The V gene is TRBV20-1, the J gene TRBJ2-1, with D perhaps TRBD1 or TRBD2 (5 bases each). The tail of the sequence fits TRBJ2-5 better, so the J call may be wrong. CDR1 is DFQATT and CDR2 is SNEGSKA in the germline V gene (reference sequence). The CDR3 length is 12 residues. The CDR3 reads CSARAGDLSQYF. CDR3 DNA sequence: TGCAGTGCTAGAGCCGGGGACCTTTCCCAGTACTTC.

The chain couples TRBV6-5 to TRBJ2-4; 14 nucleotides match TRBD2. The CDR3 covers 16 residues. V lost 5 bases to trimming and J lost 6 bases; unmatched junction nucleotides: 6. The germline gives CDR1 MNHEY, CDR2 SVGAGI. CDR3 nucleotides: TGTGCCAGCAGTCAGAAGGGACTAGCGGGAGTAAACATTCAGTACTTC. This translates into CASSQKGLAGVNIQYF.

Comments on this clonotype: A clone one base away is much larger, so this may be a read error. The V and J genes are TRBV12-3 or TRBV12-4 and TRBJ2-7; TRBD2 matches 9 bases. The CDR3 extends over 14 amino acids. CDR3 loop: CASSFSGGPYKQYF. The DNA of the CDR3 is TGTGCCAGCAGTTTTAGCGGGGGTCCCTACAAGCAGTACTTC.

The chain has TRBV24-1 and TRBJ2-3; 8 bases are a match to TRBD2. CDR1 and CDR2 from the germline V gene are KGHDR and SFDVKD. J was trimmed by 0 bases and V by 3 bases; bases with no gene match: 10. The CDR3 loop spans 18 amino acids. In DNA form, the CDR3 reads TGTGCCACCAGTGATCCCTTAAAACGGGGGGGTAGCACAGATACGCAGTATTTT. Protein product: CATSDPLKRGGSTDTQYF.

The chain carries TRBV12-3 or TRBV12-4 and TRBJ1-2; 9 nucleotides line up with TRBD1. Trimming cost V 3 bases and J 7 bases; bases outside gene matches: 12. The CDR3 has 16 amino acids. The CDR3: CASSFGGGQGVGGYTF. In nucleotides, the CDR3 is TGTGCCAGCAGTTTTGGTGGGGGACAGGGAGTTGGTGGCTACACCTTC.

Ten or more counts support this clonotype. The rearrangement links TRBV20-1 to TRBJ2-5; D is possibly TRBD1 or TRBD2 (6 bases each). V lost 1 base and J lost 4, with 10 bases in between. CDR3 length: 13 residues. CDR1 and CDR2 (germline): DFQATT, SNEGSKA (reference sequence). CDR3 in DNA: TGCAGTGCTAGAGGGGGGGCGGGAGAGACCCAGTACTTC. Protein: CSARGGAGETQYF.

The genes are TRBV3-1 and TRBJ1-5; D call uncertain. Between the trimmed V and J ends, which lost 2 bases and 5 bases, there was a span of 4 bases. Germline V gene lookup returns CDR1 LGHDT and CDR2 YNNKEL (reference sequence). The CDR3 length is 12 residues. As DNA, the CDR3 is TGTGCCAGCAGCCAATTGGATCAGCCCCAGCATTTT. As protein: CASSQLDQPQHF.

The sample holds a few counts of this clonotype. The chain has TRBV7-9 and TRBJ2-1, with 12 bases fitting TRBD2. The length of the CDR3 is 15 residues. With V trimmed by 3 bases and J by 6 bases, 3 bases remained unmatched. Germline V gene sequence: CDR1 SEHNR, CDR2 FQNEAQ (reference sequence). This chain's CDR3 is CASSLSSGGANEQFF. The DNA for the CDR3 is TGTGCCAGCAGCTTGTCTAGCGGGGGGGCCAATGAGCAGTTCTTC. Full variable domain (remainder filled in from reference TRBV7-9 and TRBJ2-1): DTGVSQNPRHKITKRGQNVTFRCDPISEHNRLYWYRQTLGQGPEFLTYFQNEAQLEKSRLLSDRFSAERPKGSFSTLEIQRTEQGDSAMYLCASSLSSGGANEQFFGPGTRLTVL.

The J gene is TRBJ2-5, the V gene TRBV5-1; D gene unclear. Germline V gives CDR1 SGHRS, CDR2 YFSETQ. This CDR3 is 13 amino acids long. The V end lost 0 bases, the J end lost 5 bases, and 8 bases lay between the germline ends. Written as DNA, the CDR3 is TGCGCCAGCAGCTTGGAGGGATTGGAGACCCAGTACTTC. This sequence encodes CASSLEGLETQYF.

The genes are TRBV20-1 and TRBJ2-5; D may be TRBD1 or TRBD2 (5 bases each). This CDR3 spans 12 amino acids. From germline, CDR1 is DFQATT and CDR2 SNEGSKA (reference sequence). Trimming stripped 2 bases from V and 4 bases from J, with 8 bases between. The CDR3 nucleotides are TGCAGTGCTAGACAGGGACCAGAGACCCAGTACTTC. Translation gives CSARQGPETQYF.

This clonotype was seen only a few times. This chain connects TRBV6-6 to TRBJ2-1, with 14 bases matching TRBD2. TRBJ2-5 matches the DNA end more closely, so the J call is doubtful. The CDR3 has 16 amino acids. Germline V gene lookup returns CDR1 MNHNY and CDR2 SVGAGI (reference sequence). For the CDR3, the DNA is TGTGCCAGCAGTTACCCGGGACTAGCGGGAGAAGAGACCCAGTACTTC. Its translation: CASSYPGLAGEETQYF.

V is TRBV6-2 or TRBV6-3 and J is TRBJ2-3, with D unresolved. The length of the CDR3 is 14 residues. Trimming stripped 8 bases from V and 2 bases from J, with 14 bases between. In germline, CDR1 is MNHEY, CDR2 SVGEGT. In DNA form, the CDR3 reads TGTGCCAGCGGAGAGAGACGGCCCACAGATACGCAGTATTTT. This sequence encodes CASGERRPTDTQYF.